The clone carrying this T cell receptor beta chain was seen only a few times. Its antigen is currently unknown. Trimming at V came to 5 bases and at J to 6 bases, leaving 12 bases not matched to a gene. The CDR3 is 15 residues long. Germline assignment: CDR1 SEHNR and CDR2 FQNEAQ (reference sequence). This sample is part of a study of T cells after yellow fever vaccination. Across the whole study: Researchers used SMART-Seq v4 Ultra Low Input to prepare fractions that had low cell numbers.

Findings and limits, study-wide: Abundant contaminating clonotypes from the bulk population could appear in FACS-sorted repertoires. The study re-detected most primary-vaccination clones after the booster (approximately 97% CD4, roughly 85% CD8).

It was through 5'RACE template switching that TCR cDNA was made, with a universal primer site and UMIs added. Each CDR3 protein is one row after TCRdb ran MiXCR on the 5' RACE reads. This table holds 170,000 or so distinct CDR3 sequences, 5.5% to 8% found once. This chain uses TRBV7-9 with TRBJ2-7; 8 bases line up with TRBD2. The specimen was CD4+ T cells sorted from PBMCs, collected on the day of the first yellow fever vaccination. The source is a man aged 18 to 30 who received the YFV17D yellow fever vaccine. CDR3 in amino acids: CASSPRGGTGGEQYF. The CDR3 nucleotides read TGTGCCAGCAGCCCCCGGGGGGGCACCGGCGGCGAGCAGTACTTC. Variable domain in full (rest from reference TRBV7-9 and TRBJ2-7): DTGVSQNPRHKITKRGQNVTFRCDPISEHNRLYWYRQTLGQGPEFLTYFQNEAQLEKSRLLSDRFSAERPKGSFSTLEIQRTEQGDSAMYLCASSPRGGTGGEQYFGPGTRLTVT.